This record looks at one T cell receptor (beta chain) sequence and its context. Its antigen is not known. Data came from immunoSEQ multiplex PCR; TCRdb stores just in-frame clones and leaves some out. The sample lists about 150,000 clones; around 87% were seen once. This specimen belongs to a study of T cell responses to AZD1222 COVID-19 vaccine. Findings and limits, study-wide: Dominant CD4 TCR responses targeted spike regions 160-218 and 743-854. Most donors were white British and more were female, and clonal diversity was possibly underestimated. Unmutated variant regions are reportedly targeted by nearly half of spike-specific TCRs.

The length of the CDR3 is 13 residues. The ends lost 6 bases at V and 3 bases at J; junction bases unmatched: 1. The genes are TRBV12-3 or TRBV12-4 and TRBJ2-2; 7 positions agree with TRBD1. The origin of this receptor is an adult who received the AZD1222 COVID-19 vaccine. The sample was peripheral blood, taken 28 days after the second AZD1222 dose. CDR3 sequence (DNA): TGTGCCAGCAGAACAGGGGACACCGGGGAGCTGTTTTTT. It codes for CASRTGDTGELFF.